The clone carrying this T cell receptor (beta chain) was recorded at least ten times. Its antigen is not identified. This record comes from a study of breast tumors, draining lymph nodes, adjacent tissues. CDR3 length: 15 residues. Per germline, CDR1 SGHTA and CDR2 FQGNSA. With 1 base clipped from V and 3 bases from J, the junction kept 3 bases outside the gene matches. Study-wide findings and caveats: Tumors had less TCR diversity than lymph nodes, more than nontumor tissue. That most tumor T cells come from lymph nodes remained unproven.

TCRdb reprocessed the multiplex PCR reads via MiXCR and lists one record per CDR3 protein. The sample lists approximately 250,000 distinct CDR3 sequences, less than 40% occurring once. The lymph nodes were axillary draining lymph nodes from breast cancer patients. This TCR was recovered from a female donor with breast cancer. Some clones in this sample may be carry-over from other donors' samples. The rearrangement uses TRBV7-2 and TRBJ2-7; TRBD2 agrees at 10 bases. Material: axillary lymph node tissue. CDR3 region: CASSLVASGGYEQYF. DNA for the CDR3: TGTGCCAGCAGCTTAGTGGCTAGCGGGGGCTACGAGCAGTACTTC.